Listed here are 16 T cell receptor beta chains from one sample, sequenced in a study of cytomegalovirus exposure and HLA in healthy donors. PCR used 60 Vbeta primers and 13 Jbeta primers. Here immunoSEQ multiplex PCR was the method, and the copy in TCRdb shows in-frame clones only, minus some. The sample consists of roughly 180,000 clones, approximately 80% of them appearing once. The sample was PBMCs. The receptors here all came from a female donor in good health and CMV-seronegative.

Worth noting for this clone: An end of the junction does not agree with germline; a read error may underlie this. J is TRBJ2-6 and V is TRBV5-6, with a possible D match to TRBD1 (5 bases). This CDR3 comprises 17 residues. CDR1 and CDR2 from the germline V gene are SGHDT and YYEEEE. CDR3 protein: CASSLGRYSSGANGLTF. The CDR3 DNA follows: TGTGCCAGCAGCTTGGGCAGGTATAGCTCTGGGGCCAACGGCCTGACTTTC. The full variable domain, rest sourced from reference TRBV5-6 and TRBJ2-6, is DAGVTQSPTHLIKTRGQQVTLRCSPKSGHDTVSWYQQALGQGPQFIFQYYEEEERQRGNFPDRFSGHQFPNYSSELNVNALLLGDSALYLCASSLGRYSSGANGLTFGAGSRLTVL.

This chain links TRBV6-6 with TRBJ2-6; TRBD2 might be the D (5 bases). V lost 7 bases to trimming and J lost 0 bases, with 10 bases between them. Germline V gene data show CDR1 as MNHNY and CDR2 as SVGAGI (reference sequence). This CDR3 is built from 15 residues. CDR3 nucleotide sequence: TGTGCCAGCACCCAAGCGGTCTCTGGGGCCAACGTCCTGACTTTC. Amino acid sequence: CASTQAVSGANVLTF.

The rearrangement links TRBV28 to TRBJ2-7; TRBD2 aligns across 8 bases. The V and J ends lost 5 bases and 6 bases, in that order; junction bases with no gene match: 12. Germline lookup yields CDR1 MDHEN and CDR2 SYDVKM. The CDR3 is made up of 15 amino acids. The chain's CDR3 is CASSPGGEAMGEQYF. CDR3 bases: TGTGCCAGCAGTCCGGGGGGGGAAGCGATGGGCGAGCAGTACTTC.

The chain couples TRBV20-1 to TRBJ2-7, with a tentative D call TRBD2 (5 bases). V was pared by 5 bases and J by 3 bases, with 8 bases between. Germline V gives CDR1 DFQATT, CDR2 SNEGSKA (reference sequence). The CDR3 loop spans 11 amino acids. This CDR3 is CSAGRVYEQYF. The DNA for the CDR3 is TGCAGTGCTGGGCGGGTCTACGAGCAGTACTTC.

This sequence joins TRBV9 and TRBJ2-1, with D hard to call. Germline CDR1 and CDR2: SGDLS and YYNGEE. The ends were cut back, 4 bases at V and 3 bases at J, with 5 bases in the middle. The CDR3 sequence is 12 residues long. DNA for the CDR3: TGTGCCAGCAGCTCCGGCTACAATGAGCAGTTCTTC. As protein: CASSSGYNEQFF. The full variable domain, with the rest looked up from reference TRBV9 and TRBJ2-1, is DSGVTQTPKHLITATGQRVTLRCSPRSGDLSVYWYQQSLDQGLQFLIQYYNGEERAKGNILERFSAQQFPDLHSELNLSSLELGDSALYFCASSSGYNEQFFGPGTRLTVL.

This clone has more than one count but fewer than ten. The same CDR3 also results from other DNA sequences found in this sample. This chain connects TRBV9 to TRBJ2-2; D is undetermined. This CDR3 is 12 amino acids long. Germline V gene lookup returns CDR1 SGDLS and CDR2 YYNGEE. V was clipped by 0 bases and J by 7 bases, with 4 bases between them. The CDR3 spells CASSVVSGELFF. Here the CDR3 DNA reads TGTGCCAGCAGCGTAGTCAGCGGGGAGCTGTTTTTT. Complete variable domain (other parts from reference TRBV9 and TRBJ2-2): DSGVTQTPKHLITATGQRVTLRCSPRSGDLSVYWYQQSLDQGLQFLIQYYNGEERAKGNILERFSAQQFPDLHSELNLSSLELGDSALYFCASSVVSGELFFGEGSRLTVL.

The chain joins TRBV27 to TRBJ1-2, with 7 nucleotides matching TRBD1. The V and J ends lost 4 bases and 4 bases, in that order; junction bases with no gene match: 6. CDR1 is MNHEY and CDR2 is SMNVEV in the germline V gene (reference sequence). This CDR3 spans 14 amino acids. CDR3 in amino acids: CASSSSGTAYGYTF. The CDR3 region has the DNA TGTGCCAGCAGTTCCTCCGGGACAGCCTATGGCTACACCTTC.

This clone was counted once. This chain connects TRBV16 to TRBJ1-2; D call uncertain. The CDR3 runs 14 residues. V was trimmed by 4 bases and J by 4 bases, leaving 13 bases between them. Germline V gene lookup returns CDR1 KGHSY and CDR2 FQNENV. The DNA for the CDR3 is TGTGCCAGCAGCCTAACGGGTTTTAGCTATGGCTACACCTTC. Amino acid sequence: CASSLTGFSYGYTF.

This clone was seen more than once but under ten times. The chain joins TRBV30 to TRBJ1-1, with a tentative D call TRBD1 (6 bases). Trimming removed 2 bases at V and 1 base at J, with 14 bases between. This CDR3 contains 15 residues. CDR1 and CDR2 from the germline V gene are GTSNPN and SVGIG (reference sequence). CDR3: CAWSTLSGANTEAFF. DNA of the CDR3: TGTGCCTGGAGTACCCTCTCAGGGGCGAACACTGAAGCTTTCTTT.

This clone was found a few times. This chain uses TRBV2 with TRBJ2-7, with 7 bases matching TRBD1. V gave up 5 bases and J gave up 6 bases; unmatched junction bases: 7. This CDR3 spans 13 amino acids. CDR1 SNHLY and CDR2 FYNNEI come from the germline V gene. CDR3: CASSFLTGAEQYF. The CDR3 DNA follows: TGTGCCAGCAGTTTTCTTACAGGGGCCGAGCAGTACTTC.

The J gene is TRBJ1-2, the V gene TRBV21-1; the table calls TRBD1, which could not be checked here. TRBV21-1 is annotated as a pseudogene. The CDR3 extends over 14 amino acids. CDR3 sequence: CASSPGTRNYGYTF. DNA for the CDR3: TGTGCCAGCAGCCCAGGGACAAGGAACTATGGCTACACCTTC.

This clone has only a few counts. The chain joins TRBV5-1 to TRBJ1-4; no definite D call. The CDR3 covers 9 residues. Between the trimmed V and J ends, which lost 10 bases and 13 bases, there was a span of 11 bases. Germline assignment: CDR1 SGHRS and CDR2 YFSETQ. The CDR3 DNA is TGCGCCCTCACACTAGGACTGTTTTTT. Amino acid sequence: CALTLGLFF.

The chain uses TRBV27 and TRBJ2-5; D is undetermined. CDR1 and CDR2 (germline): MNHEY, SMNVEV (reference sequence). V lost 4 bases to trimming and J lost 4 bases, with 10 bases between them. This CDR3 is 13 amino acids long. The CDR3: CASSSHPVETQYF. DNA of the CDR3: TGTGCCAGCAGTTCCCACCCGGTAGAGACCCAGTACTTC.

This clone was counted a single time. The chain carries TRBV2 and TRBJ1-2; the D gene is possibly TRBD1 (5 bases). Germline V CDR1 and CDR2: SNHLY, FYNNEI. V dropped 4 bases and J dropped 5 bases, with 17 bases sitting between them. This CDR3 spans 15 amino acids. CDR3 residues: CASSASRQTSYGYTF. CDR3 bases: TGTGCCAGCAGTGCCTCCCGACAGACCTCTTATGGCTACACCTTC.

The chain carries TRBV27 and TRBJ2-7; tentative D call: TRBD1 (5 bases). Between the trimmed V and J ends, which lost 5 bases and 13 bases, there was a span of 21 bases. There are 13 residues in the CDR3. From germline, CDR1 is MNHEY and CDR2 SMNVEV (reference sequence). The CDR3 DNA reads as TGTGCCAGCAGTCCAATATCTTTCTACAGGTCCTACTTC. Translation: CASSPISFYRSYF.

In nucleotides, the CDR3 is TGCAGCGCTGCGGACAGGGCGGGGAGGTCGTATAACTATGGCTACACCTTC. Its translation is CSAADRAGRSYNYGYTF. V is TRBV29-1 and J is TRBJ1-2; 8 bases fit TRBD1. CDR1 is SQVTM and CDR2 is ANQGSEA in the germline V gene. The V and J ends lost 7 bases and 1 base, in that order; junction bases with no gene match: 17. This CDR3 contains 17 residues.